Listed below are T cell receptor beta chains from one sample, sequenced in a study of T cell changes during pregnancy in multiple sclerosis. Assay: immunoSEQ multiplex PCR; the TCRdb copy retains only in-frame clones and omits some. The sample has around 40,000 clones, roughly nine tenths seen once. The sample here was CD4+ T cells from peripheral blood mononuclear cells, taken in the second trimester of pregnancy. All receptors come from a female donor with multiple sclerosis, enrolled in a pregnancy study. Each CDR3 is given with its conserved first and last residue. A D gene is named only where the DNA matches it firmly. Only some rows state a clone size, as once, few, many or a class for expanded clones.

clone size: .; J gene: TRBJ1-3; D gene: .; V gene: TRBV7-3; CDR3 DNA: TGTGCCAGCAGCTTAGGCACCTCTGGAAACACCATATATTTT; CDR3 protein: CASSLGTSGNTIYF
clone size: .; J gene: TRBJ2-5; D gene: TRBD2; V gene: TRBV18; CDR3 DNA: TGTGCCAGCTCACGATTAGGGACTAGCGGGCTCCAAGAGACCCAGTACTTC; CDR3 protein: CASSRLGTSGLQETQYF
clone size: .; J gene: TRBJ1-1; D gene: .; V gene: TRBV2; CDR3 DNA: TGTGCCAGCAAGGGGTCGGCGGTTGAAGCTTTCTTT; CDR3 protein: CASKGSAVEAFF
clone size: .; J gene: TRBJ1-3; D gene: .; V gene: TRBV30; CDR3 DNA: TGTGCCTGGAGTCCCGCCGACAGGCTATTCTCTGGAAACACCATATATTTT; CDR3 protein: CAWSPADRLFSGNTIYF
clone size: .; J gene: TRBJ1-2; D gene: .; V gene: TRBV7-9; CDR3 DNA: TGTGCCAGCAGCCTGGGACTTGAAACCTCTAACTATGGCTACACCTTC; CDR3 protein: CASSLGLETSNYGYTF
clone size: .; J gene: TRBJ2-7; D gene: .; V gene: TRBV7-9; CDR3 DNA: TGTGCCAGCAGCTTAGCTGGCGGATCCTACGAGCAGTACTTC; CDR3 protein: CASSLAGGSYEQYF
clone size: .; J gene: TRBJ1-2; D gene: .; V gene: TRBV7-8; CDR3 DNA: TGTGCCAGCAGCATGTTGACAGGTCCCTTATCCTATGGCTACACCTTC; CDR3 protein: CASSMLTGPLSYGYTF
clone size: .; J gene: TRBJ1-2; D gene: .; V gene: TRBV14; CDR3 DNA: TGTGCCAGCAGCCCAGGGTGGGACTATGGCTACACCTTC; CDR3 protein: CASSPGWDYGYTF
clone size: .; J gene: TRBJ2-1; D gene: TRBD2; V gene: TRBV6-5; CDR3 DNA: TGTGCCAGCAGTTACTCCGGGACTAGCGGCTACAATGAGCAGTTCTTC; CDR3 protein: CASSYSGTSGYNEQFF
clone size: .; J gene: TRBJ2-7; D gene: TRBD1; V gene: TRBV5-4; CDR3 DNA: TGTGCCAGCAGCCCCAGACAGGGAGAGCAGTACTTC; CDR3 protein: CASSPRQGEQYF
clone size: .; J gene: TRBJ2-7; D gene: TRBD1; V gene: TRBV18; CDR3 DNA: TGTGCCAGCTCTCAAATGGGACAGGCCTCTTCCTACGAGCAGTACTTC; CDR3 protein: CASSQMGQASSYEQYF
clone size: .; J gene: TRBJ2-5; D gene: .; V gene: TRBV19; CDR3 DNA: TGTGCCAGTTCTTCCCCGGGGCAAGAGACCCAGTACTTC; CDR3 protein: CASSSPGQETQYF
clone size: .; J gene: TRBJ1-6; D gene: TRBD1; V gene: TRBV7-2; CDR3 DNA: TGTGCCAGCAGCTTAGTCCAGGGGGACTATTCACCCCTCCACTTT; CDR3 protein: CASSLVQGDYSPLHF
clone size: .; J gene: TRBJ2-1; D gene: .; V gene: TRBV5-1; CDR3 DNA: TGCGCCAGCAGCTTGGTGGCAGGGGTTGCTAATGAGCAGTTCTTC; CDR3 protein: CASSLVAGVANEQFF
clone size: .; J gene: TRBJ2-1; D gene: TRBD2; V gene: TRBV5-1; CDR3 DNA: TGCGCCAGCGTACCGGGACTAGCGGGCACGGTTGAGCAGTTCTTC; CDR3 protein: CASVPGLAGTVEQFF
clone size: .; J gene: TRBJ1-2; D gene: TRBD1; V gene: TRBV7-9; CDR3 DNA: TGTGCCAGCAGCCATGATTGGGACAGGAGCAATTATGGCTACACCTTC; CDR3 protein: CASSHDWDRSNYGYTF
clone size: .; J gene: TRBJ2-6; D gene: .; V gene: TRBV27; CDR3 DNA: TGTGCCAGCAGCCCCGGACCGTGGGGCCCCAGCTCTGGGGCCAACGTCCTGACTTTC; CDR3 protein: CASSPGPWGPSSGANVLTF
clone size: .; J gene: TRBJ2-2; D gene: TRBD2; V gene: TRBV9; CDR3 DNA: TGTGCCAGCAGCGTAGGAGTTCGGGAGGGACAAGCCGGGGAGCTGTTTTTT; CDR3 protein: CASSVGVREGQAGELFF
clone size: .; J gene: TRBJ2-7; D gene: TRBD2; V gene: TRBV11-3; CDR3 DNA: TGTGCCAGCAGCTTAACCGGGACTAGTTACGAGCAGTACTTC; CDR3 protein: CASSLTGTSYEQYF
clone size: .; J gene: TRBJ2-6; D gene: .; V gene: TRBV14; CDR3 DNA: TGTGCCAGCAGGCGCTCTGGGGCCAACGTCCTGACTTTC; CDR3 protein: CASRRSGANVLTF
clone size: .; J gene: TRBJ1-6; D gene: .; V gene: TRBV7-2; CDR3 DNA: TGTGCCAGCAGCTTAAGACAGACTAATTCACCCCTCCACTTT; CDR3 protein: CASSLRQTNSPLHF
clone size: .; J gene: TRBJ2-3; D gene: .; V gene: TRBV2; CDR3 DNA: TGTGCCAGCAGTGGACAGGTTAGCACAGATACGCAGTATTTT; CDR3 protein: CASSGQVSTDTQYF
clone size: .; J gene: TRBJ2-7; D gene: .; V gene: TRBV13; CDR3 DNA: TGTGCCAGCAGCTTAGCCCAGATCTCCTACGAGCAGTACTTC; CDR3 protein: CASSLAQISYEQYF
clone size: .; J gene: TRBJ2-7; D gene: TRBD1; V gene: TRBV6-1; CDR3 DNA: TGTGCCAGCACCAGGGACAGCCCGGAGCAGTACTTC; CDR3 protein: CASTRDSPEQYF
clone size: .; J gene: TRBJ1-2; D gene: .; V gene: TRBV19; CDR3 DNA: TGTGCCAGTAGTGACGGGCAGGGATTCAACTATGGCTACACCTTC; CDR3 protein: CASSDGQGFNYGYTF
clone size: .; J gene: TRBJ2-1; D gene: .; V gene: TRBV7-9; CDR3 DNA: TGTGCCAGCAGTTTTATAGGAAAAGACAGTAAAACGTTCTTC; CDR3 protein: CASSFIGKDSKTFF
clone size: .; J gene: TRBJ2-3; D gene: .; V gene: TRBV4-3; CDR3 DNA: TGCGCCAGCAGCCGCTCGTCAGCAGGCGATAGCACAGATACGCAGTATTTT; CDR3 protein: CASSRSSAGDSTDTQYF
clone size: .; J gene: TRBJ1-5; D gene: .; V gene: TRBV6-1; CDR3 DNA: TGTGCCAGCAGTGTACGGGAGAGGGATAGCAATCAGCCCCAGCATTTT; CDR3 protein: CASSVRERDSNQPQHF
clone size: .; J gene: TRBJ1-2; D gene: .; V gene: TRBV27; CDR3 DNA: TGTGCCAGCAGTTTAAGGTGGGGGGGCGCGGGGGGCTACACCTTC; CDR3 protein: CASSLRWGGAGGYTF
clone size: .; J gene: TRBJ1-1; D gene: .; V gene: TRBV2; CDR3 DNA: TGTGCCATTGGGGGGAACACTGAAGTTTTCTTT; CDR3 protein: CAIGGNTEVFF
clone size: once; J gene: TRBJ1-4; D gene: TRBD1; V gene: TRBV7-9; CDR3 DNA: TGTGCCAGCAGCCGGACAGGTCTTAATGAAAAACTGTTTTTT; CDR3 protein: CASSRTGLNEKLFF
clone size: once; J gene: TRBJ2-5; D gene: TRBD1; V gene: TRBV5-1; CDR3 DNA: TGCGCCAGCAGCTTAACAGGGGGGATAATGGAGACCCAGTACTTC; CDR3 protein: CASSLTGGIMETQYF
clone size: .; J gene: TRBJ2-1; D gene: TRBD2; V gene: TRBV5-1; CDR3 DNA: TGCGCCAGCAGCTTGCTAGCGGACTTGGCCCATGAGCAGTTCTTC; CDR3 protein: CASSLLADLAHEQFF
clone size: once; J gene: TRBJ1-5; D gene: .; V gene: TRBV6-1; CDR3 DNA: TGTGCCAGCAGTGAGTACAGTCTTAGCAATCAGCCCCAGCATTTT; CDR3 protein: CASSEYSLSNQPQHF